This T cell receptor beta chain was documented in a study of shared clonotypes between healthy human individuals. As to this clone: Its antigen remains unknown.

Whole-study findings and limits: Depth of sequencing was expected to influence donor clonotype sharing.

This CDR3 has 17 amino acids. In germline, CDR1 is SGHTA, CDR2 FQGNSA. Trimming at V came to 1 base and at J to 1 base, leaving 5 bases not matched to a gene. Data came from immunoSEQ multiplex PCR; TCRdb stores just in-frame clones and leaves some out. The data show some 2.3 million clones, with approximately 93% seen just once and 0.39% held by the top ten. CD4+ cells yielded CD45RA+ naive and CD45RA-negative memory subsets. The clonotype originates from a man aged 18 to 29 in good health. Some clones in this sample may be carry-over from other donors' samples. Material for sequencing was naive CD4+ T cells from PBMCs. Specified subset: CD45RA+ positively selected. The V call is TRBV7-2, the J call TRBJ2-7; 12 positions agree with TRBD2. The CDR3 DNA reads TGTGCCAGCAGCTTAGGGGGACTAGCGGGTAGGTCCTACGAGCAGTACTTC. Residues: CASSLGGLAGRSYEQYF.